These 8 T cell receptor beta chains came from one sample sequenced in a study of cytomegalovirus exposure and HLA in healthy donors. The PCR ran on 60 Vbeta and 13 Jbeta primers. Some clones are missing from TCRdb's copy, which holds only in-frame ones; the method was immunoSEQ multiplex PCR. Altogether about 150,000 clones are present, about 85% being singletons, with the ten largest covering 2% to 2.5%. The sample consisted of PBMCs. Receptor source: a woman between 18 and 29 years old in good health and CMV-seronegative.

This clone showed up just a few times. The J gene is TRBJ2-1, the V gene TRBV4-1; TRBD1 aligns across 7 bases. Germline trimming cut 3 bases from V and 0 bases from J; bases unmatched to any gene: 5. The CDR3 is made up of 16 amino acids. Germline CDR1 reads MGHRA; CDR2 reads YSYEKL. The CDR3 is CASSQGQQFSYNEQFF. In DNA, the CDR3 is TGCGCCAGCAGCCAGGGACAGCAGTTCTCCTACAATGAGCAGTTCTTC.

The chain is built from TRBV10-3 and TRBJ2-7, with D maybe TRBD2 (5 bases). V lost 5 bases to trimming and J lost 1 base, with 12 bases between them. This CDR3 spans 14 amino acids. The germline gives CDR1 ENHRY, CDR2 SYGVKD. The CDR3 here is CAISPSGWSYEQYF. Written as DNA, the CDR3 is TGTGCCATCAGTCCATCGGGGTGGTCCTACGAGCAGTACTTC.

J is TRBJ2-7 and V is TRBV28; the D is unclear. The germline V and J ends were trimmed by 6 bases and 3 bases, with 12 bases remaining between them. Germline CDR1 and CDR2: MDHEN and SYDVKM. The CDR3 loop spans 13 amino acids. CDR3 residues: CASSVGRGYEQYF. DNA of the CDR3: TGTGCCAGCAGCGTAGGAAGAGGCTACGAGCAGTACTTC. Based on the CDR3 plus reference TRBV28 and TRBJ2-7, the full variable domain is DVKVTQSSRYLVKRTGEKVFLECVQDMDHENMFWYRQDPGLGLRLIYFSYDVKMKEKGDIPEGYSVSREKKERFSLILESASTNQTSMYLCASSVGRGYEQYFGPGTRLTVT.

The chain couples TRBV19 to TRBJ2-5; 11 positions match TRBD2. The last part of the DNA fits TRBJ2-7 better; the J call may be wrong. Per germline, CDR1 LNHDA and CDR2 SQIVND (reference sequence). The CDR3 consists of 18 residues. The CDR3 sequence is CASSTMDRGTSGYYEQYF. In nucleotides, the CDR3 is TGTGCCAGTAGTACGATGGACCGCGGGACTAGCGGTTACTACGAGCAGTACTTC.

DNA of the CDR3: TGTGCCAGCAGCGAGGGGGACAGGGAAGGAGGTGGCTACACCTTC. Translation: CASSEGDREGGGYTF. V gene TRBV9 combines with J gene TRBJ1-2; 9 bases align to TRBD1. V shed 3 bases, J shed 7 bases, and the junction held 10 bases outside the gene matches. This CDR3 spans 15 amino acids. Germline lookup yields CDR1 SGDLS and CDR2 YYNGEE.

V and J are TRBV7-9 and TRBJ1-6; no clear D gene. This CDR3 contains 15 residues. V dropped 1 base and J dropped 8 bases, with 12 bases sitting between them. Germline assignment: CDR1 SEHNR and CDR2 FQNEAQ (reference sequence). The CDR3 region is CASSLVGFGDSPLHF. CDR3 sequence (DNA): TGTGCCAGCAGCTTAGTCGGATTTGGAGATTCACCCCTCCACTTT.

In this sample, this clone turned up once. The rearrangement joins TRBV27 to TRBJ2-6, with no clear D. Trimming took off 2 bases at V and 1 base at J, with 9 bases between the two ends. The CDR3 runs 16 residues. Germline V gene data show CDR1 as MNHEY and CDR2 as SMNVEV (reference sequence). Here the CDR3 reads CASSLAPGSGANVLTF. CDR3 DNA sequence: TGTGCCAGCAGTTTAGCCCCCGGGTCTGGGGCCAACGTCCTGACTTTC.

This clone occurred a few times. J is TRBJ2-2 and V is TRBV10-3; D is ambiguous. The germline gives CDR1 ENHRY, CDR2 SYGVKD. Trimming removed 3 bases from V and 3 bases from J, with 8 bases in between. The CDR3 totals 14 residues. The CDR3 sequence is CAISESQDTGELFF. DNA for the CDR3: TGTGCCATCAGTGAAAGTCAGGACACCGGGGAGCTGTTTTTT.